This T cell receptor (beta chain) was sequenced for a study of shared clonotypes between healthy human individuals (dated by TCRdb to about 2020). With regard to the full study: A couple of women and a few men aged 18 to 49 years were included in the cohort. To estimate repertoire size and how much clonotypes are shared between individuals, the study performed deep sequencing of blood TCR repertoires from a few healthy adults. Between about 0.85 and 10 billion PBMCs per donor were obtained by leukapheresis. To increase sequencing depth and limit assay-specific biases, TCR repertoire library preparation and sequencing were carried out by different laboratories using diverse techniques.

In the case of this clone: Its target antigen remains unknown. No base qualities exist here, and no much larger clone lies one base off it.

TCR CDR3 regions were amplified from genomic DNA by multiplex PCR using the deep immunoSEQ assay. Extracted genomic DNA from each cell subset was distributed evenly across all wells of several immunoSEQ 96-well plates, and each plate was treated as a replicate. For unsorted PBMC, approximately 0.3 ug genomic DNA, equal to 30,000 or so T cell genomes, was loaded into each replicate PCR. Ten immunoSEQ deep assay plates were used to sequence unsorted PBMC genomic DNA. The purified libraries were quantified using a Qubit 3.0 fluorometer, sized with a Bioanalyzer 2100, and then quantified again using the KAPA Library Quantification kit. Every immunoSEQ 96-well plate was sequenced on a dedicated single-read 150-cycle Illumina NextSeq 550 flow cell. As for the original processing: Because the immunoSEQ output included only junctional sequences and no quality scores, the filtering could not be the same as the filtering used for full-length reads. Sequences were annotated with PyIR, a Python wrapper for IgBLAST v1.9, using IMGT germline references to assign V/J genes and CDR3. Any read was removed if the V/J assignment was weak (E-value above 1e-6), the CDR3 was missing, or the read contained stop codons, out-of-frame junctions, or ambiguous translated residues. V3J clonotypes were defined by identical inferred V gene, J gene, and CDR3 amino acid sequence. Percentage overlap between repertoires was calculated by dividing the number of shared unique clonotypes by the size of the smaller repertoire. Richness of each repertoire was evaluated using RTK rarefaction, the Chao1 estimator, and Recon v2.1 estimates of unobserved clonotypes. This immuneACCESS table, as held by TCRdb, lists in-frame sequences with V and J called but not all clones. Of the missing ones, under half trace to an unresolved V gene in checked studies; the others have no known cause. V and J calls and clone size are given by that table; D and trimming were obtained from the DNA. This sample is represented by fewer than 550,000 clones; about 79% of them were singletons. Clones ranked in the top ten supply around 13% of the sample.

What the authors observed across the whole study: Because the study included only a small number of donors, the genetic and exposure-history diversity represented was limited. Sampling was restricted to blood, and TCR repertoires in tissue are likely to differ from TCR repertoires in blood. Pairwise subsampling led to the expectation that sequencing depth would affect the degree of clonotype sharing among donors.

Donors were healthy HIV-negative adults with no recently reported acute infections or vaccinations. Only Caucasian adults living in Nashville, Tennessee, USA were represented among the donors. In the unsorted samples, roughly 90 million PBMCs were counted, and genomic DNA was extracted using the QIAamp DNA Blood Mini kit. Blood was obtained by leukapheresis, after which PBMCs were separated by Ficoll-Histopaque density gradient centrifugation and cryopreserved in liquid nitrogen vapor phase. V drops 2 bases and J drops 6 bases, leaving 8 bases in between. Via the germline V gene, CDR1 is SGHTA and CDR2 FQGNSA. The CDR3, from cysteine to phenylalanine, totals 13 residues. Only the CDR3 portion is preserved as DNA: 39 bases, with reading frame beginning at the first base.

The clonotype originates from a woman in her forties in good health. Some clones in this sample may be carry-over from other donors' samples. The source material was PBMCs. The V gene is TRBV7-2 and the J gene is TRBJ2-1; too little of a D gene remains to name it. Here the CDR3 is given as CASSLHGFNEQFF. The DNA is as follows: TGTGCCAGCAGCTTACATGGGTTCAATGAGCAGTTCTTC.